This T cell receptor (beta chain) was retrieved from a study of neurological immune-mediated disorders (dated by TCRdb to about 2019). Describing the broader study: Using UMI-based sequencing, the study compared peripheral blood TCR-beta repertoires from patients with HTLV-I-associated myelopathy (HAM/TSP), patients with multiple sclerosis, and healthy controls. The cohort included 60 to 70 subjects: roughly 15 with HAM/TSP, around 34 with multiple sclerosis, and around 20 healthy controls. Alongside PBMC samples, the set of fewer than 110 TCR-beta libraries contained longitudinal samples, technical triplicates, and paired CD4+ and CD8+ T-cell subsets that had been sorted. Broad study findings and their caveats: Across subjects, expanded clones never shared an identical CDR3 amino acid sequence, which suggests that the TCR-beta repertoires in every group were private. TCR clonal expansion was highest in HAM/TSP patients and lowest in MS patients, with MS patients falling below even healthy controls.

For the unsorted PBMC libraries, 2 million PBMCs were stored in RNAlater at -80 degrees C until RNA extraction and were used to generate the libraries. Peripheral blood was subjected to Ficoll-Hypaque density gradient centrifugation to isolate PBMCs, which were then cryopreserved in liquid nitrogen. In this sample, this clonotype turned up many times. It has no known antigen specificity. No much larger clonotype is one base removed from it; base qualities were not supplied. cDNA synthesis used template-switch 5'RACE with a primer carrying a 10-nucleotide random unique molecular identifier tagging each TCR transcript. Every sequencing run yielded over 180 million TCR-beta sequences covering 15-18 subjects. The RNeasy kit was used for extraction of total RNA. The KAPA Real-time Library Amplification kit was used to amplify TCR-beta VDJ regions with primers targeting the TCR constant region and the 5'RACE anchor. A first PCR added sample indexes and Illumina adaptors, after which a second PCR increased the library yield. The roughly 650 bp TCR product was size-selected on a 2% E-gel SizeSelection system after Ampure bead purification. Before pooling, library quality was assessed on a Bioanalyzer, concentration was determined with Qubit, and library quantification was performed with the Kapa Library Quantification kit. An Illumina HiSeq 2500 sequenced the libraries paired-end 2 x 150 bp. To increase sequence diversity, roughly 24-31% phiX was spiked into each library pool. From the authors' description of their analysis: Quality-filtered reads were processed with the UMI-based MiGEC pipeline, and over 75% of raw TCR sequences were removed by the MiGEC pipeline during error correction. VDJ genes were aligned to IMGT germline references, and each clonotype was defined by a unique CDR3 amino acid sequence together with V-J genes. Clonal expansion, Shannon diversity and CDR3 relatedness were evaluated with VDJtools (CalcPairwiseDistances, ClusterSamples), while phylogenetic trees were built in CLCbio workbench. A clone was classed as expanded if it had 8 or more unique UMIs, a cutoff based on coefficient-of-variation modelling across technical triplicates. TCRdb reran the public reads through fastp at Q25 and MiXCR, keeping productive beta chains. Every CDR3 protein is listed once, alongside the most common genes and DNA of its rows. The V and J calls were determined by TCRdb, not by the authors. Across this sample there are some 24,000 distinct CDR3 sequences, with 13% seen only once. The top ten clones comprise 16% of the sample.

Its CDR3 holds 15 amino acids, cysteine through phenylalanine. Left in the record is the CDR3 DNA by itself, 45 bases read in frame from the first base. V and J are trimmed by 5 bases and 4 bases, and the gene matches miss 7 bases of the junction. The CDR1 and CDR2 encoded by the germline V gene are SGHRS and YFSETQ. The sequenced material came from PBMCs. The chain was built from TRBV5-1 and TRBJ1-5; TRBD1 matches 9 bases in the middle. This TCR came from a woman aged 40 to 49 with HTLV-1-associated myelopathy (HAM/TSP). The DNA sequence is as follows: TGCGCCAGCAGTTCCGGGACAGGGCTGAATCAGCCCCAGCATTTT. It translates to CASSSGTGLNQPQHF.